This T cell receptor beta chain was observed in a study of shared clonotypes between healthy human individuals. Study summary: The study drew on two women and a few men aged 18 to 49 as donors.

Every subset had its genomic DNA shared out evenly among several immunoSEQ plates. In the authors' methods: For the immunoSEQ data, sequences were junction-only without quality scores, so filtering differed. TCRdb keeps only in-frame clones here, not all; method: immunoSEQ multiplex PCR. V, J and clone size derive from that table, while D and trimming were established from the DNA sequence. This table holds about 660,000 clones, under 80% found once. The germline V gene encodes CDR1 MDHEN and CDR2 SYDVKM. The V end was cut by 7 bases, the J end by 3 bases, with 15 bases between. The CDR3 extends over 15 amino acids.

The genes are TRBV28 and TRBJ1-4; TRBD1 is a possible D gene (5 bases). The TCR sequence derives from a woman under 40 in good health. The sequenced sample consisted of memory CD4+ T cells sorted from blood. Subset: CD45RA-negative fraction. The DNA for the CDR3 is TGTGCCAGCACCCTCGGGACGGCGGCTAATGAAAAACTGTTTTTT. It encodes CASTLGTAANEKLFF.